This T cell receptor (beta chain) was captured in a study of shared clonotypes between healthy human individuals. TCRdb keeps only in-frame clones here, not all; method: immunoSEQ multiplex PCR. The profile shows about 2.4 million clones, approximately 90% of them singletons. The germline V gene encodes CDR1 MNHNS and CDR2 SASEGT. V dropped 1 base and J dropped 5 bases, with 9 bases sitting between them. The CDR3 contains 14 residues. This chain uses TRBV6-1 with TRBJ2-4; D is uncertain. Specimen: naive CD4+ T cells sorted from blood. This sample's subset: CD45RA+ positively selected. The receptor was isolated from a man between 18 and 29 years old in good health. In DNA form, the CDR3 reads TGTGCCAGCAGTGAAGGGTCCACACAAAACATTCAGTACTTC. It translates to CASSEGSTQNIQYF.